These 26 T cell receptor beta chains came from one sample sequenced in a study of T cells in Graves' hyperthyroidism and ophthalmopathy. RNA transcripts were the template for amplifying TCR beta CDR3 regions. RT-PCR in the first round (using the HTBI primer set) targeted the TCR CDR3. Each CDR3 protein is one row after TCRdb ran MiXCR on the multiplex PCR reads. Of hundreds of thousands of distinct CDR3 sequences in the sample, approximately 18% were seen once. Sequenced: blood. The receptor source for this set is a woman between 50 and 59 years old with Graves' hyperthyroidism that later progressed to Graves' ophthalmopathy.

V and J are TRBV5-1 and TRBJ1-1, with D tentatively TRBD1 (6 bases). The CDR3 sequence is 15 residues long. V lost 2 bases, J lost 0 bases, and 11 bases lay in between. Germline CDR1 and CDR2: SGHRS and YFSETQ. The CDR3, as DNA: TGCGCCAGCAGCTTACAGGGACCATTGAACACTGAAGCTTTCTTT. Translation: CASSLQGPLNTEAFF.

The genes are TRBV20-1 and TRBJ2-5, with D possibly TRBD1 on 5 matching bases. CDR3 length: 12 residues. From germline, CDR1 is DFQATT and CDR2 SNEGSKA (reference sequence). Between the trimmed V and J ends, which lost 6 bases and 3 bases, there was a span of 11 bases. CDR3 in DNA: TGCAGTGCGGGTGGGGCCGAAGAGACCCAGTACTTC. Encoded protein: CSAGGAEETQYF.

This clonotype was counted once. CDR3 bases: TGCAGTGCTAGCGGGGGGACTGAAGCTTTCTTT. Amino acid sequence: CSASGGTEAFF. The rearrangement joins TRBV20-1 to TRBJ1-1, with a tentative D call TRBD1 (5 bases). This CDR3 region has 11 residues. CDR1 DFQATT and CDR2 SNEGSKA come from the germline V gene (reference sequence). V was trimmed by 3 bases and J by 5 bases, leaving 7 bases between them.

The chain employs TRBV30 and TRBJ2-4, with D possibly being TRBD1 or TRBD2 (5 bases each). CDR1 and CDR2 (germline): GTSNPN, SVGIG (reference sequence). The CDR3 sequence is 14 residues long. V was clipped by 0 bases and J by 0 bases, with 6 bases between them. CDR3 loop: CAWSVGVAKNIQYF. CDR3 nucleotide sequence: TGTGCCTGGAGTGTGGGGGTAGCCAAAAACATTCAGTACTTC.

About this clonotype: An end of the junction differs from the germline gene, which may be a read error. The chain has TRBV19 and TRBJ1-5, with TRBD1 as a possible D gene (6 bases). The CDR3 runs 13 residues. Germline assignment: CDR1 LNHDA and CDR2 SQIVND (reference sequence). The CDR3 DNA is TGTGCCAGTTCGGACAGCCTAAATCGGCCCCAGCATTTT. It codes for CASSDSLNRPQHF.

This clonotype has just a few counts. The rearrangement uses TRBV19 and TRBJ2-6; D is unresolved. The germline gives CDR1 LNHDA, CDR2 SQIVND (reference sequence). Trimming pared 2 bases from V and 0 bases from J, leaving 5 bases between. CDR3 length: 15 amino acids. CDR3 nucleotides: TGTGCCAGTAGTATATCGACCTCTGGGGCCAACGTCCTGACTTTC. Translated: CASSISTSGANVLTF.

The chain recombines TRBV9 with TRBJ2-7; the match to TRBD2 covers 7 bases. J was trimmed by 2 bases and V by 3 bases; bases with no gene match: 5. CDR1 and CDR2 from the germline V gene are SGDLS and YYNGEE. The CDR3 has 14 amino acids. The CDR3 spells CASSEVAGTYEQYF. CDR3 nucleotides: TGTGCCAGCAGCGAGGTAGCGGGCACCTACGAGCAGTACTTC.

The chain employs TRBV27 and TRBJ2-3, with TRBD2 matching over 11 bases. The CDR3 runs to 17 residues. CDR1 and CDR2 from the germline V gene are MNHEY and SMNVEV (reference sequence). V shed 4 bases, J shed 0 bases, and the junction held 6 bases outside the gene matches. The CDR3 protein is CASSSMGLADSTDTQYF. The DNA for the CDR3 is TGTGCCAGCAGTTCTATGGGACTAGCGGATAGCACAGATACGCAGTATTTT.

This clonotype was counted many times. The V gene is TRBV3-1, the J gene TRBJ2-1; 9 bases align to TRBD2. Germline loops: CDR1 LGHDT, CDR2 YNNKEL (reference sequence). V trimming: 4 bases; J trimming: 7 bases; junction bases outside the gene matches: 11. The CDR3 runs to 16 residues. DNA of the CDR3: TGTGCCAGCAGCCGCCAGCCGGGCGGGGGGGCAAATGAGCAGTTCTTC. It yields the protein CASSRQPGGGANEQFF.

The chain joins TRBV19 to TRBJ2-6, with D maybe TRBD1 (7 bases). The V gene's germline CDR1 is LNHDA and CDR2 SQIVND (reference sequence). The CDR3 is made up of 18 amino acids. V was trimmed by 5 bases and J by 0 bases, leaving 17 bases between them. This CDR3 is CASSRYRGLISGANVLTF. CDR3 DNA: TGTGCCAGTAGTCGGTACAGGGGACTTATCTCTGGGGCCAACGTCCTGACTTTC.

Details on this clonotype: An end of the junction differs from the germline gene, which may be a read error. The CDR3 here is CASGLARDFTGELFF. CDR3 DNA sequence: TGTGCCAGCGGCTTAGCCAGGGATTTCACCGGGGAGCTGTTTTTT. The rearrangement links TRBV7-2 to TRBJ2-2, with D possibly being TRBD1 (5 bases). The CDR3 length is 15 residues. CDR1 and CDR2 from the germline V gene are SGHTA and FQGNSA.

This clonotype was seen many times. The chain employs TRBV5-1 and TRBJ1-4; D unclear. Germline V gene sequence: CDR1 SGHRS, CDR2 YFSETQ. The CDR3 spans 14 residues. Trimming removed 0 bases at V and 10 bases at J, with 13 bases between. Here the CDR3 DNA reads TGCGCCAGCAGCTTGGACAGACTGGATGGAAAACTGTTTTTT. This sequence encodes CASSLDRLDGKLFF.

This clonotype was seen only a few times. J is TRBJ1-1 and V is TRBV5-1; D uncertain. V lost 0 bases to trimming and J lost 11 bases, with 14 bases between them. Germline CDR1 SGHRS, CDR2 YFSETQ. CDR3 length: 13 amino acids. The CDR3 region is CASSLESPLSAFF. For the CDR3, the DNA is TGCGCCAGCAGCTTGGAGTCTCCACTGAGCGCTTTCTTT.

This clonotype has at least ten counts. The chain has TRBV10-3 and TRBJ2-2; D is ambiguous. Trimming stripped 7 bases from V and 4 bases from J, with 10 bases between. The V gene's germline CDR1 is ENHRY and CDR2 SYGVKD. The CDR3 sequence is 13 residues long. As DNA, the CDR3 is TGTGCCATCAATCCGGATGTCACCGGGGAGCTGTTTTTT. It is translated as CAINPDVTGELFF.

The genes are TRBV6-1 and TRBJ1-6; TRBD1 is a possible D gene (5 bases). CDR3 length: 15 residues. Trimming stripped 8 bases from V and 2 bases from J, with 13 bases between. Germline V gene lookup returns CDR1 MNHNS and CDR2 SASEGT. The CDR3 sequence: CASEKGDAYNSPLHF. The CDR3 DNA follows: TGTGCCAGCGAGAAAGGGGACGCCTATAATTCACCCCTCCACTTT.

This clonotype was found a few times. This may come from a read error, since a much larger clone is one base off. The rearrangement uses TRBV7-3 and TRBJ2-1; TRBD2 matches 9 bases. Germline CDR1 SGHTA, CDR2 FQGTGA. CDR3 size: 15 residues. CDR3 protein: CASSPRSGGYNEQLF. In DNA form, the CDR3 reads TGTGCCAGCAGCCCCCGTAGCGGGGGTTACAATGAGCAGCTCTTC.

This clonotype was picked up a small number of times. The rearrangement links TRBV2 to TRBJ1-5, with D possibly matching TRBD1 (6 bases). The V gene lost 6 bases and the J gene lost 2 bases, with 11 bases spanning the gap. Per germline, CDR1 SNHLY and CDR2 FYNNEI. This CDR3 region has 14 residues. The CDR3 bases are TGTGCCAGCAGACAGGGCTACGGCAATCAGCCCCAGCATTTT. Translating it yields CASRQGYGNQPQHF.

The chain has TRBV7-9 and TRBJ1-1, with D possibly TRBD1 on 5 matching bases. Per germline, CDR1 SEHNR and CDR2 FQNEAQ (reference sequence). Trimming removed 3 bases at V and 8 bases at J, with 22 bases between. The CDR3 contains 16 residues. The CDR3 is CASSFPRDTWIEEAFF. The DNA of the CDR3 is TGTGCCAGCAGCTTCCCCAGGGATACGTGGATTGAAGAAGCTTTCTTT.

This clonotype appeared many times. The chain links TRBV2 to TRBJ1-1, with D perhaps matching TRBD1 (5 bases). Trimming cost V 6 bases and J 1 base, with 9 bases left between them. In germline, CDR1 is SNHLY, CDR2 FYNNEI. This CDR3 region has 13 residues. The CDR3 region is CASRGVENTEAFF. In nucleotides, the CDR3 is TGTGCCAGCAGAGGGGTTGAGAACACTGAAGCTTTCTTT.

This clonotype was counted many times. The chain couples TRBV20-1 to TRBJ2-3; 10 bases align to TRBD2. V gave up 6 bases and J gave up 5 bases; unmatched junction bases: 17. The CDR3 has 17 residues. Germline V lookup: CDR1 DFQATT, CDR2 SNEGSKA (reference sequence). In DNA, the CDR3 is TGCAGTGCCCGGAGGCTAGCGGGGGAGTTTCGCTTAGATACGCAGTATTTT. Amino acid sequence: CSARRLAGEFRLDTQYF.

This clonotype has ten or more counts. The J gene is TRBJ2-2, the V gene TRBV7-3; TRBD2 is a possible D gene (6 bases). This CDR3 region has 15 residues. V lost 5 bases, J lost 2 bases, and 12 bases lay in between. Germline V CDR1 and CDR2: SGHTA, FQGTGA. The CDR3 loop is CASSIDGGNTGELFF. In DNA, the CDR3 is TGTGCCAGCAGCATCGACGGGGGAAACACCGGGGAGCTGTTTTTT.

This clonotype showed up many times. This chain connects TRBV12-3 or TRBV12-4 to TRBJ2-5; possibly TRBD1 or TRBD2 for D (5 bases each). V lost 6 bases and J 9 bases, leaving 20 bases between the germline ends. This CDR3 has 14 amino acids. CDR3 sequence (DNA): TGTGCCAGCAGGCGCCGGGGCCGGGCACAGCCCCAGTACTTC. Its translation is CASRRRGRAQPQYF.

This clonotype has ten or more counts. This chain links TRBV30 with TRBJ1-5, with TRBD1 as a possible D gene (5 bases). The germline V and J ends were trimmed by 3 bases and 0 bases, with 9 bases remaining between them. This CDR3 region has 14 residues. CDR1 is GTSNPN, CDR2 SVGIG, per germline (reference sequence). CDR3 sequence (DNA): TGTGCCTGGAGGCTCGGGGGTAGCAATCAGCCCCAGCATTTT. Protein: CAWRLGGSNQPQHF.

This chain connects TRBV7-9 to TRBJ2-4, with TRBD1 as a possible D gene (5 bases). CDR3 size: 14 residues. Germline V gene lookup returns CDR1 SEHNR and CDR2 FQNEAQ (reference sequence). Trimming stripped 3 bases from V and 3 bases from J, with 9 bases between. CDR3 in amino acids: CASSFQGYKNIQYF. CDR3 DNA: TGTGCCAGCAGCTTCCAGGGCTACAAAAACATTCAGTACTTC.

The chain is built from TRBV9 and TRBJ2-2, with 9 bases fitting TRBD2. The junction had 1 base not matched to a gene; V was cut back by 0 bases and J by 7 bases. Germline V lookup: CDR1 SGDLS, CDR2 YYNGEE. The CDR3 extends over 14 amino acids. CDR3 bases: TGTGCCAGCAGCGTAGGGACTAGCGACGGGGAGCTGTTTTTT. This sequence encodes CASSVGTSDGELFF.

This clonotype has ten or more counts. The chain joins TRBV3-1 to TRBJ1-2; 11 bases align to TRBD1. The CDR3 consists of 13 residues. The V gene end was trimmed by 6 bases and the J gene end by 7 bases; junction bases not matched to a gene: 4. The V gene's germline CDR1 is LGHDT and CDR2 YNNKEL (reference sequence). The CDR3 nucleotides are TGTGCCAGCAGTCGGGACAGGGGGATTGGCTACACCTTC. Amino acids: CASSRDRGIGYTF.